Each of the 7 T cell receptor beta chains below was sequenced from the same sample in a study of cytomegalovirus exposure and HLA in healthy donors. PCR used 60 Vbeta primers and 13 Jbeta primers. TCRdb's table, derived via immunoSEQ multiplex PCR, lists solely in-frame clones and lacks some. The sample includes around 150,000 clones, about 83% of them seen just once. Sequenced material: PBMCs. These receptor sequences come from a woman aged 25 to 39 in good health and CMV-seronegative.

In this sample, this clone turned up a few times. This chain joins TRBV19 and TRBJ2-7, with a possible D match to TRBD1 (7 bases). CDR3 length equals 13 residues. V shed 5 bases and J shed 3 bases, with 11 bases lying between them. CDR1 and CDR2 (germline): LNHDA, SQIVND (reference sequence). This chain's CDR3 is CASSRQGGYEQYF. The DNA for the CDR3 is TGTGCCAGTAGTCGGCAGGGGGGCTACGAGCAGTACTTC.

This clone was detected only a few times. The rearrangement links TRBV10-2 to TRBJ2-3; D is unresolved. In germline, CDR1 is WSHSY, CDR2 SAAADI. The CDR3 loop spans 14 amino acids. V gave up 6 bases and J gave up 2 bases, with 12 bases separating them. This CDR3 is CASRTNRDTDTQYF. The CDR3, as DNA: TGCGCCAGCAGGACAAACCGCGACACAGATACGCAGTATTTT.

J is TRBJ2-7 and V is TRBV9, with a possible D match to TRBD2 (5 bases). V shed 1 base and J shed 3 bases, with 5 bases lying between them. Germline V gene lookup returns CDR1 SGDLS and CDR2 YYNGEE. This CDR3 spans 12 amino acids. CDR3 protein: CASSVRDYEQYF. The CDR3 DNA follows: TGTGCCAGCAGCGTACGGGACTACGAGCAGTACTTC. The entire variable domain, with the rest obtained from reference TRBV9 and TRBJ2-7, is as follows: DSGVTQTPKHLITATGQRVTLRCSPRSGDLSVYWYQQSLDQGLQFLIQYYNGEERAKGNILERFSAQQFPDLHSELNLSSLELGDSALYFCASSVRDYEQYFGPGTRLTVT.

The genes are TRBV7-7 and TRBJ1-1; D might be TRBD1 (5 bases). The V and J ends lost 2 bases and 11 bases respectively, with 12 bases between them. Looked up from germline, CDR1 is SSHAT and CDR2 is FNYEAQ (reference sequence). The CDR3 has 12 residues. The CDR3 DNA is TGTGCCAGCAGCTTAAAAGGGGTTGCCGCTTTCTTT. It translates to CASSLKGVAAFF.

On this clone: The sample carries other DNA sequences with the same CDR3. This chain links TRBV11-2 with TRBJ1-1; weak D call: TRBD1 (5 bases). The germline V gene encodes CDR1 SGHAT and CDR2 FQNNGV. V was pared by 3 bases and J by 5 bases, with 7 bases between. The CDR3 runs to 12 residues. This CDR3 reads CASSFSGTEAFF. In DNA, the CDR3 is TGTGCCAGCAGCTTCTCAGGGACTGAAGCTTTCTTT.

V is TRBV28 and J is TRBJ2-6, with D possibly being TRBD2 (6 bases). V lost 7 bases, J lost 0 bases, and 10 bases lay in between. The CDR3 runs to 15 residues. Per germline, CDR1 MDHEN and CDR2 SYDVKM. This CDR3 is CASTHGSSGANVLTF. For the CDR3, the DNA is TGTGCCAGCACCCACGGGAGCTCTGGGGCCAACGTCCTGACTTTC.

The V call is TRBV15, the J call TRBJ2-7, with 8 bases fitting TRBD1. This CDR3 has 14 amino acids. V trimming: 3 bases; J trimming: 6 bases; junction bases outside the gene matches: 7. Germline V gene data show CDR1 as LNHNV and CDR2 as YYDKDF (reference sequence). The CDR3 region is CATSRARTGSEQYF. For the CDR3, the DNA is TGTGCCACCAGCAGGGCCAGGACAGGGAGCGAGCAGTACTTC. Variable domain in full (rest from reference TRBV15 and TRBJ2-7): DAMVIQNPRYQVTQFGKPVTLSCSQTLNHNVMYWYQQKSSQAPKLLFHYYDKDFNNEADTPDNFQSRRPNTSFCFLDIRSPGLGDTAMYLCATSRARTGSEQYFGPGTRLTVT.